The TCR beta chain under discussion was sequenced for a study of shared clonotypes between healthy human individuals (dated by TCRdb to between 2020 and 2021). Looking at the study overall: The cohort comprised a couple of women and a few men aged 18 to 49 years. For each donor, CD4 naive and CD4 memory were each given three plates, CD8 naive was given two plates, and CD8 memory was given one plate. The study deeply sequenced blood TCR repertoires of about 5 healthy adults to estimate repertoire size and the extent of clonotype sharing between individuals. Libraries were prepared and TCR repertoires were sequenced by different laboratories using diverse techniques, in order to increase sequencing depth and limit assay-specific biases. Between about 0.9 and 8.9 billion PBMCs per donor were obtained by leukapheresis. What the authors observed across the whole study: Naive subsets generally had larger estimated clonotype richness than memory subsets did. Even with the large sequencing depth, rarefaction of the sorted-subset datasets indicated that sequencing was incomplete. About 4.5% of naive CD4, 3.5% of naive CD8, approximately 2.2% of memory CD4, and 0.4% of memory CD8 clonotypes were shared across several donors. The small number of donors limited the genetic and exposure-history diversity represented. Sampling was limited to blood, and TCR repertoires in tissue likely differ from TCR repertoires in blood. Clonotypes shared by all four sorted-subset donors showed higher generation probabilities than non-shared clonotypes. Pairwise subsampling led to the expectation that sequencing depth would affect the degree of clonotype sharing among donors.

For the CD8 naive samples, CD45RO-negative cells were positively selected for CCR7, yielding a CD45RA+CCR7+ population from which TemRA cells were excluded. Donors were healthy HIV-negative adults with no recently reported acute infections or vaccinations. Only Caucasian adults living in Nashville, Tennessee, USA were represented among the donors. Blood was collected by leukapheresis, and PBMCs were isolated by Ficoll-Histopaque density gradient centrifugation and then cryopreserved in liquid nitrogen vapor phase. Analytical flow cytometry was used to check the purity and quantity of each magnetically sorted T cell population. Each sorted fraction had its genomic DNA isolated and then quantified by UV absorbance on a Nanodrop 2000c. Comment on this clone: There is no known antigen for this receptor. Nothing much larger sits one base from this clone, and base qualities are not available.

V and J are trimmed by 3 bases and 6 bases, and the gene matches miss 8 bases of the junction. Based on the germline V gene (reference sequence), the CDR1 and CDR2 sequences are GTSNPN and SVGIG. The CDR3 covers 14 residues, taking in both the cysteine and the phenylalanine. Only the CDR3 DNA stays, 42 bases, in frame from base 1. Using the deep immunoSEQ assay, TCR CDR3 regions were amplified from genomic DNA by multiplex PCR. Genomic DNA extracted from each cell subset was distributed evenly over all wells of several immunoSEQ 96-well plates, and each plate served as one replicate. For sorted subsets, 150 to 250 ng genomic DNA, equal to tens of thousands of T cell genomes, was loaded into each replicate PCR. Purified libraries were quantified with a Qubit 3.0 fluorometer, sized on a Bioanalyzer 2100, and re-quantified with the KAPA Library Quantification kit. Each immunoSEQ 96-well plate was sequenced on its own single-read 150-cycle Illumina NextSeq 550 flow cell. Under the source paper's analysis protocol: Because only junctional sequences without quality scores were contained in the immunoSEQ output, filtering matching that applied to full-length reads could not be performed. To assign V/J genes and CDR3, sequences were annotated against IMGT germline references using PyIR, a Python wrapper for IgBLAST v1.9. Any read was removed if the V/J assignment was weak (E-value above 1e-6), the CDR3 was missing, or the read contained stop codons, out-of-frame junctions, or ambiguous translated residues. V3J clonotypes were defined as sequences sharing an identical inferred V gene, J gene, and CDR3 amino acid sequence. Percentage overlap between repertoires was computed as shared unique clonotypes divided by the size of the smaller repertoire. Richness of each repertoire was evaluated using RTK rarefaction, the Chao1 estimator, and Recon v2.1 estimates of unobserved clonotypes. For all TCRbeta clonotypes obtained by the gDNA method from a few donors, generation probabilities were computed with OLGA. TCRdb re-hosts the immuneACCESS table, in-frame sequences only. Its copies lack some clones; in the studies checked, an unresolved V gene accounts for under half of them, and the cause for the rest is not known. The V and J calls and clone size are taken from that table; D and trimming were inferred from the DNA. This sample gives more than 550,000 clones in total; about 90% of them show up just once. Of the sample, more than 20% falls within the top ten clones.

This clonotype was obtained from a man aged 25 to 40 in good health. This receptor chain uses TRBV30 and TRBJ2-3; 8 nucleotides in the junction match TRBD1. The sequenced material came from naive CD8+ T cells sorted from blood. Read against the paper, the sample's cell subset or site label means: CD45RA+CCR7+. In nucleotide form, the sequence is TGTGCCTGGAGCCCCGGGACAGGCATGGATACGCAGTATTTT. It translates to CAWSPGTGMDTQYF.